The 4 T cell receptor beta chains below come from one sample, sequenced in a study of Ad26.COV2.S vaccination and SARS-CoV-2 variants. Treatment given: approximately 18 received Ad26.COV2.S at low or high dose, single or two shots; about five received placebo; per-sample allocation not given. Each sample was drawn 63 days after the first injection (of vaccine or placebo). Here immunoSEQ multiplex PCR was the method, and the copy in TCRdb shows in-frame clones only, minus some. The repertoire holds about 400,000 clones, approximately 90% seen once, with about 1.7% in the top ten. Sequenced material: peripheral blood, taken in a trial of Ad26.COV2.S vaccine versus placebo. These receptors originate from a person aged 18-60 years who received the Ad26.COV2.S COVID-19 vaccine or a placebo.

This sequence joins TRBV19 and TRBJ2-7; TRBD2 is a possible D gene (6 bases). In germline, CDR1 is LNHDA, CDR2 SQIVND (reference sequence). This CDR3 is built from 15 residues. V was clipped by 3 bases and J by 3 bases, with 15 bases between them. CDR3 DNA sequence: TGTGCCAGTAGTATTTTGGAGGGAATCGGCTACGAGCAGTACTTC. Its protein product is CASSILEGIGYEQYF.

The V and J genes are TRBV7-9 and TRBJ2-7; no reliable D call. This CDR3 contains 13 residues. CDR1 is SEHNR, CDR2 FQNEAQ, per germline (reference sequence). V was clipped by 5 bases and J by 4 bases, with 12 bases between them. CDR3 in amino acids: CASSPAMIYEQYF. DNA of the CDR3: TGTGCCAGCAGCCCCGCCATGATTTACGAGCAGTACTTC.

This clone was counted once. The chain recombines TRBV28 with TRBJ2-4, with D possibly being TRBD1 (7 bases). Germline loops: CDR1 MDHEN, CDR2 SYDVKM. The CDR3 is 14 residues long. Trimming left V 6 bases short and J 7 bases short, with 16 bases between. The CDR3 nucleotides read TGTGCCAGCAGGCCGTCGACAGGGAGGAACATTCAGTACTTC. This gives the protein CASRPSTGRNIQYF.

The chain recombines TRBV4-2 with TRBJ2-1; 11 bases are shared with TRBD1. V shed 2 bases, J shed 1 base, and the junction held 4 bases outside the gene matches. The CDR3 extends over 17 amino acids. CDR1 is LGHNA, CDR2 YNFKEQ, per germline. CDR3 in DNA: TGTGCCAGCAGCCAAACCGGGACAGGGGGTTCCTACAATGAGCAGTTCTTC. Encoded protein: CASSQTGTGGSYNEQFF.